This TCR beta chain appears in the sequencing data of a study of blood T cell repertoires in COVID-19. About the research overall: There were acute and convalescent COVID-19 samples, and they came from the United States, Italy and Spain. T cells, B-cell-depleted T cells, or PBMCs provided the cDNA or gDNA that served as material.

CDR1 and CDR2 (germline): SGHDN, FVKESK. The CDR3 consists of 20 residues. The germline V and J ends were trimmed by 0 bases and 4 bases, with 24 bases remaining between them. The table came from immunoSEQ multiplex PCR; TCRdb's copy has only in-frame clones and leaves some out. The sample carries about 140,000 clones, 82% recorded once. This clone was found once. This sequence joins TRBV14 and TRBJ1-4, with D maybe TRBD1 (5 bases). This clonotype originated in a woman aged 80 or over with acute or convalescent COVID-19. Sequenced: peripheral blood. The CDR3 here is CASSQDGGYPRRRLNEKLFF. The CDR3, as DNA: TGTGCCAGCAGCCAAGATGGGGGGTATCCTCGCCGCCGCCTTAATGAAAAACTGTTTTTT.